A selection of T cell receptor beta chains follows, all from one sample in a study of blood T cell repertoires in COVID-19. Some clones are missing from TCRdb's copy, which holds only in-frame ones; the method was immunoSEQ multiplex PCR. The sample has 140,000 to 150,000 clones; 80% to 90% are singletons. Source material: peripheral blood. The receptor set was obtained from an older woman with COVID-19, enrolled during active disease. Each CDR3 is given with its conserved first and last residue. The order of the fields is clone size, V gene, D gene, J gene, CDR3 protein, CDR3 DNA. The D gene is left open where the match is weak. The listing skips clone size in some rows; elsewhere it reads once, few, many or a size class.

NA	TRBV20-1	NA	TRBJ2-7	CSASSGDFYEQYF	TGCAGTGCTAGTTCGGGGGATTTTTACGAGCAGTACTTC
NA	TRBV4-3	TRBD1	TRBJ2-2	CASSQVSDRANTGELFF	TGCGCCAGCAGCCAAGTATCTGACAGGGCAAACACCGGGGAGCTGTTTTTT
NA	TRBV11-1	TRBD2	TRBJ2-5	CASSARTSGETQYF	TGTGCCAGCAGCGCTAGGACTAGCGGAGAGACCCAGTACTTC
NA	TRBV6-6	NA	TRBJ2-7	CASRRFGLRADAFEQYF	TGTGCCAGCAGACGATTCGGCCTCAGGGCTGATGCTTTCGAGCAGTACTTC
once	TRBV6-2/TRBV6-3	NA	TRBJ1-1	CASSSPVQGNTEAFF	TGTGCCAGCAGTTCCCCGGTGCAGGGGAACACTGAAGCTTTCTTT
NA	TRBV27	NA	TRBJ1-4	CASSSLDGATNEKLFF	TGTGCCAGCAGTTCCCTGGACGGGGCAACTAATGAAAAACTGTTTTTT
NA	TRBV3-1/TRBV3-2	NA	TRBJ2-3	CASSQGQWGGRPDTQYF	TGTGCCAGCAGCCAAGGTCAGTGGGGGGGCAGACCAGATACGCAGTATTTT
NA	TRBV30	NA	TRBJ2-3	CAWSFSHRGSRGIF	TGTGCCTGGAGTTTTTCTCATAGAGGGTCCCGCGGTATTTTT
NA	TRBV24-1	TRBD2	TRBJ2-2	CATSAGVAGTGELFF	TGTGCCACCAGTGCAGGAGTAGCGGGTACCGGGGAGCTGTTTTTT
NA	TRBV19	TRBD2	TRBJ2-7	CASSTSSLAGSSYEQYF	TGTGCCAGTAGTACTTCGTCACTAGCGGGGAGTTCCTACGAGCAGTACTTC
NA	TRBV19	NA	TRBJ1-6	CASSNHDRSSPLHF	TGTGCCAGTAGTAACCATGACAGATCCTCACCCCTCCACTTT
NA	TRBV4-1	NA	TRBJ2-3	CASNLIYQGTDTQYF	TGCGCCAGCAACCTCATCTACCAGGGCACAGATACGCAGTATTTT
few	TRBV7-9	NA	TRBJ2-7	CASSLSGSYEQYF	TGTGCCAGCAGCTTAAGTGGGAGCTACGAGCAGTACTTC
NA	TRBV3-1/TRBV3-2	TRBD1	TRBJ2-7	CASAYRDRATQQYF	TGTGCCAGCGCCTACCGGGACAGGGCCACGCAGCAGTACTTC
NA	TRBV3-1/TRBV3-2	NA	TRBJ2-7	CASSQDDYSIYEQYF	TGTGCCAGCAGCCAAGACGACTACAGTATTTACGAGCAGTACTTC
NA	TRBV5-4	TRBD2	TRBJ2-5	CASSSGLAGIRTQYF	TGTGCCAGCAGCTCGGGACTAGCGGGGATTCGGACCCAGTACTTC
NA	TRBV9	TRBD2	TRBJ2-5	CASSGGLAPETQYF	TGTGCCAGCAGCGGTGGACTAGCGCCAGAGACCCAGTACTTC
NA	TRBV11-3	TRBD1	TRBJ2-4	CASSLGGTGEKNIQYF	TGTGCCAGCAGCTTAGGCGGGACAGGCGAAAAAAACATTCAGTACTTC
NA	TRBV5-1	NA	TRBJ1-1	CASSQLLQGSDTEAFF	TGCGCCAGCAGCCAATTATTACAGGGTTCGGACACTGAAGCTTTCTTT
NA	TRBV6-6	NA	TRBJ2-1	CASSYGENEQFF	TGTGCCAGCAGTTACGGTGAGAATGAGCAGTTCTTC
NA	TRBV10-3	TRBD2	TRBJ2-3	CAISAPQRGSGDTQYF	TGTGCCATCAGTGCCCCGCAGCGGGGCTCCGGAGATACGCAGTATTTT
once	TRBV7-7	TRBD1	TRBJ1-1	CASSLTGGTEAFF	TGTGCTAGCAGCTTGACAGGGGGGACTGAAGCTTTCTTT
NA	TRBV7-2	NA	TRBJ1-5	CASSSADRFQPQHF	TGTGCCAGCAGCTCCGCTGACAGGTTTCAGCCCCAGCATTTT
NA	TRBV3-1/TRBV3-2	NA	TRBJ1-2	CASSQDDRIYGYTF	TGTGCCAGCAGCCAAGACGACAGGATCTATGGCTACACCTTC
NA	TRBV29-1	NA	TRBJ1-3	CSVDRGQSGNTIYF	TGCAGCGTTGACAGGGGTCAATCTGGAAACACCATATATTTT
NA	TRBV3-1/TRBV3-2	TRBD2	TRBJ2-3	CASSRQGSGGSTDTQYF	TGTGCCAGCAGCCGGCAAGGTAGCGGGGGGAGCACAGATACGCAGTATTTT
NA	TRBV11-3	TRBD2	TRBJ2-5	CASSLGTKERETQYF	TGTGCCAGCAGCTTGGGGACTAAAGAGAGGGAGACCCAGTACTTC
NA	TRBV9	NA	TRBJ2-2	CASSAVNTGELFF	TGTGCCAGCAGCGCTGTAAACACCGGGGAGCTGTTTTTT
NA	TRBV6-2/TRBV6-3	TRBD2	TRBJ2-1	CASSLYSGGVYEQFF	TGTGCCAGCAGTCTTTATAGCGGGGGGGTGTATGAGCAGTTCTTC
NA	TRBV5-1	NA	TRBJ2-1	CASSLGQGTGIDEQFF	TGCGCCAGCAGCTTGGGGCAAGGTACCGGGATCGATGAGCAGTTCTTC
few	TRBV7-6	NA	TRBJ2-7	CASSLGTDSYEQYF	TGTGCCAGCAGCTTAGGGACAGACTCCTACGAGCAGTACTTC
NA	TRBV7-3	NA	TRBJ1-1	CASSLGPGVGTEAFF	TGTGCCAGCAGCTTAGGTCCCGGGGTGGGAACTGAAGCTTTCTTT
NA	TRBV18	NA	TRBJ1-1	CASSPAGEKTEAFF	TGTGCCAGCTCACCGGCGGGGGAGAAGACTGAAGCTTTCTTT
NA	TRBV7-3	NA	TRBJ1-1	CASSPWAGNTEAFF	TGTGCCAGCAGCCCCTGGGCGGGGAACACTGAAGCTTTCTTT
NA	TRBV12-5	TRBD2	TRBJ2-1	CASGLVKYVGGGAMDNEQFF	TGTGCTAGTGGTTTGGTAAAATACGTGGGCGGGGGGGCAATGGACAATGAGCAGTTCTTC
few	TRBV27	TRBD1	TRBJ1-6	CASSLSGQGGNSPLHF	TGTGCCAGCAGTTTATCCGGACAGGGGGGTAATTCACCCCTCCACTTT
NA	TRBV24-1	NA	TRBJ2-6	CATSAPSVSGANVLTF	TGTGCCACCAGTGCCCCCTCGGTGTCTGGGGCCAACGTCCTGACTTTC
NA	TRBV5-4	TRBD1	TRBJ1-2	CASSLTGGIGGYTF	TGTGCCAGCAGCTTAACAGGGGGCATTGGTGGCTACACCTTC
NA	TRBV27	NA	TRBJ1-2	CASSLFPVQLSGYTF	TGTGCCAGCAGTTTATTCCCTGTACAGCTTAGTGGCTACACCTTC
NA	TRBV5-4	TRBD1	TRBJ1-4	CASSPGQGREKLFF	TGTGCCAGCAGCCCCGGACAGGGGCGCGAAAAACTGTTTTTT
NA	TRBV4-1	NA	TRBJ1-4	CASSQVRFSGVNEKLFF	TGCGCCAGCAGCCAAGTGAGGTTTTCGGGGGTGAATGAAAAACTGTTTTTT
NA	TRBV27	NA	TRBJ2-7	CASSVRGYEQYF	TGTGCCAGCTCCGTCAGGGGTTACGAGCAGTACTTC
few	TRBV19	TRBD1	TRBJ2-7	CASSLYRGLPYEQYF	TGTGCCAGTAGTTTATACAGGGGTCTGCCCTACGAGCAGTACTTC